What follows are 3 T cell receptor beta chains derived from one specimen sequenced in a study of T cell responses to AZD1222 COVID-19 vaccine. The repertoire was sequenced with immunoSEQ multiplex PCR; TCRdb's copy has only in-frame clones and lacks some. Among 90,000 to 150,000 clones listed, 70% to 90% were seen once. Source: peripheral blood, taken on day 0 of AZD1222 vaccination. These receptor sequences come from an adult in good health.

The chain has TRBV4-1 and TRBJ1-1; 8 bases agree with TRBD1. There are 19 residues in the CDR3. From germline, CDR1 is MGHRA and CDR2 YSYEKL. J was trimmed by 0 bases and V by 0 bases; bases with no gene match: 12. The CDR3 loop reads CASSQDGGAGGPMNTEAFF. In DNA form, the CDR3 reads TGCGCCAGCAGCCAAGATGGAGGGGCAGGGGGCCCTATGAACACTGAAGCTTTCTTT.

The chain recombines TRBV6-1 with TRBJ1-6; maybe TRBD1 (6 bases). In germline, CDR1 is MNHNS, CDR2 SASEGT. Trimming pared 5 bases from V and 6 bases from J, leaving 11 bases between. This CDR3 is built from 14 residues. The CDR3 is CASSSLGGNSPLHF. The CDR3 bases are TGTGCCAGCAGTTCACTAGGGGGTAATTCACCCCTCCACTTT.

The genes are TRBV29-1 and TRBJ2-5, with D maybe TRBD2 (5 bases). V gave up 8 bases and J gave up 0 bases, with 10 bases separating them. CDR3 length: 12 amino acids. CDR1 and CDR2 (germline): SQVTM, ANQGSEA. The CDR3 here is CSTTGNQETQYF. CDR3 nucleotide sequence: TGCAGCACGACCGGGAACCAAGAGACCCAGTACTTC. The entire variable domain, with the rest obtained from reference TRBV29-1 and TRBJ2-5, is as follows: SAVISQKPSRDICQRGTSLTIQCQVDSQVTMMFWYRQQPGQSLTLIATANQGSEATYESGFVIDKFPISRPNLTFSTLTVSNMSPEDSSIYLCSTTGNQETQYFGPGTRLLVL.